A single TCR beta chain is shown here with its context. Its antigen is as yet unknown. Donors each gave approximately 2.5 ml of blood. Via template switching, UMIs carrying a 6-nucleotide sample barcode were introduced. TCRdb reprocessed the 5' RACE reads and stores each CDR3 protein as one record, lacking DNA. This specimen shows roughly 300,000 distinct CDR3 sequences; the ten leading clones hold about 5%. This specimen comes from a study of monozygotic twins with inflammatory bowel disease. This CDR3 contains 15 residues. Germline V gene data show CDR1 as MNHNS and CDR2 as SASEGT. Study-wide findings and caveats: For IBD patients, clonotypes shared with others were fewer than for healthy twins, especially with disease activity.

The clonotype was recovered from a human donor with ulcerative colitis or Crohn's disease, or a healthy co-twin of an affected twin (not recorded which). Sequencing was done on a sample of blood. The chain uses TRBV6-1 and TRBJ2-7; TCRdb outputs TRBD2, but without DNA this stays unchecked. The CDR3 protein is CASKTGTSGFYEQYF.